This TCR beta chain stems from a study of T cell responses to AZD1222 COVID-19 vaccine. The data were produced by immunoSEQ multiplex PCR, yet TCRdb's version contains in-frame clones alone and is incomplete. The data hold over 100,000 clones, with about 90% observed a single time. The length of the CDR3 is 15 residues. The V gene's germline CDR1 is SEHNR and CDR2 FQNEAQ (reference sequence). Trimming left V 6 bases short and J 0 bases short, with 12 bases between. Pooled together were second doses at about 4 or about 12 weeks. This clonotype was sampled from an adult who received the AZD1222 COVID-19 vaccine. Specimen: peripheral blood, collected 28 days after the second AZD1222 dose. The genes are TRBV7-9 and TRBJ2-1; D is perhaps TRBD1 or TRBD2 (6 bases each). The CDR3 sequence: CASSSRGGSYNEQFF. The CDR3 coding sequence is TGTGCCAGCAGTTCCAGGGGAGGCTCCTACAATGAGCAGTTCTTC. The variable domain in full, completed from reference TRBV7-9 and TRBJ2-1, reads DTGVSQNPRHKITKRGQNVTFRCDPISEHNRLYWYRQTLGQGPEFLTYFQNEAQLEKSRLLSDRFSAERPKGSFSTLEIQRTEQGDSAMYLCASSSRGGSYNEQFFGPGTRLTVL.